Shown below are 31 T cell receptor beta chains from a single sample sequenced in a study of shared clonotypes between healthy human individuals. Using immunoSEQ multiplex PCR, the repertoire was profiled, and TCRdb retains in-frame clones only, with some absent. The sample consists of about 2.3 million clones, less than 95% of them appearing once. Material: naive CD4+ T cells from PBMCs. Specified subset: CD45RA+ positively selected. These TCRs come from a man younger than 35 in good health. Some clones in this sample may be carry-over from other donors' samples.

This clone was picked up one time. The V call is TRBV9, the J call TRBJ1-1; 8 bases are a match to TRBD1. The CDR3 loop spans 16 amino acids. The J segment lost 1 base and the V segment lost 3 bases, leaving 8 bases of the junction unmatched. In germline, CDR1 is SGDLS, CDR2 YYNGEE. CDR3 residues: CASSARPGTGNTEAFF. Written as DNA, the CDR3 is TGTGCCAGCAGCGCCCGACCTGGGACAGGGAACACTGAAGCTTTCTTT.

A word on this clone: The same CDR3 arises from other DNA sequences in this sample as well. The chain carries TRBV20-1 and TRBJ2-7; D may be TRBD2 (5 bases). There are 10 residues in the CDR3. Germline V gene lookup returns CDR1 DFQATT and CDR2 SNEGSKA (reference sequence). Trimming took 5 bases from V and 3 from J, leaving 5 bases between them. The CDR3 sequence: CSAGSYEQYF. The CDR3 nucleotides are TGCAGTGCTGGGAGCTACGAGCAGTACTTC.

The chain carries TRBV2 and TRBJ2-3; 8 bases align to TRBD1. This CDR3 comprises 13 residues. Per the germline V gene, CDR1 is SNHLY and CDR2 is FYNNEI. With V trimmed by 6 bases and J by 12 bases, 11 bases remained unmatched. The CDR3 nucleotides are TGTGCCAGCAGGGTTGGTCCGGACAGGGACCAGTATTTT. Translated: CASRVGPDRDQYF.

The V call is TRBV18, the J call TRBJ2-2; the match to TRBD1 covers 8 bases. Germline values: CDR1 KGHSH, CDR2 LQKENI. V was clipped by 3 bases and J by 0 bases; unmatched bases: 0. CDR3 length: 15 residues. This CDR3 is CASSPDRANTGELFF. As DNA, the CDR3 is TGTGCCAGCTCACCGGACAGGGCGAACACCGGGGAGCTGTTTTTT.

In DNA form, the CDR3 reads TGTGCCAGCAGTTCAATCGGTAGGACTTATGCAGATACGCAGTATTTT. The encoded protein is CASSSIGRTYADTQYF. V gene TRBV28 combines with J gene TRBJ2-3, with D possibly being TRBD2 (5 bases). V was clipped by 4 bases and J by 4 bases, with 18 bases between them. The length of the CDR3 is 16 residues. Per the germline V gene, CDR1 is MDHEN and CDR2 is SYDVKM. Using reference TRBV28 and TRBJ2-3 for the parts outside the CDR3, the full variable domain is DVKVTQSSRYLVKRTGEKVFLECVQDMDHENMFWYRQDPGLGLRLIYFSYDVKMKEKGDIPEGYSVSREKKERFSLILESASTNQTSMYLCASSSIGRTYADTQYFGPGTRLTVL.

The chain is built from TRBV28 and TRBJ1-2; TRBD1 matches 8 bases. Germline V gene lookup returns CDR1 MDHEN and CDR2 SYDVKM. This CDR3 contains 17 residues. V lost 5 bases, J lost 4 bases, and 15 bases stayed unmatched. CDR3 DNA sequence: TGTGCCAGCAGTGGGTACCTGCAGGGGGCGCTGATCTATGGCTACACCTTC. It specifies CASSGYLQGALIYGYTF.

The chain uses TRBV10-3 and TRBJ1-1; no firm D call. The CDR3 extends over 15 amino acids. From germline, CDR1 is ENHRY and CDR2 SYGVKD. Trimming removed 6 bases from V and 3 bases from J, with 17 bases in between. DNA for the CDR3: TGTGCCATCAGGGGGTACAACACCGGGGACACTGAAGCTTTCTTT. Its protein product is CAIRGYNTGDTEAFF.

The chain combines TRBV6-5 with TRBJ2-7; D perhaps matches TRBD1 (8 bases). Deletions cut 5 bases from V and 4 bases from J, with 15 bases between. The CDR3 runs to 14 residues. The V gene's germline CDR1 is MNHEY and CDR2 SVGAGI. The CDR3 reads CASSRTGRVYEQYF. In nucleotides, the CDR3 is TGTGCCAGCAGTAGGACAGGGAGGGTTTACGAGCAGTACTTC.

The V gene is TRBV28, the J gene TRBJ1-2; 7 nucleotides match TRBD1. There are 14 residues in the CDR3. Germline-derived CDR1 and CDR2 are MDHEN and SYDVKM. J was trimmed by 2 bases and V by 8 bases; bases with no gene match: 8. The CDR3 loop reads CASGPPGGNYGYTF. Here the CDR3 DNA reads TGTGCCAGCGGACCGCCAGGGGGAAACTATGGCTACACCTTC.

The rearrangement joins TRBV28 to TRBJ1-1; the match to TRBD1 covers 7 bases. The trim removed 7 bases at V and 6 bases at J, leaving 8 bases unmatched. The CDR3 extends over 13 amino acids. Germline V lookup: CDR1 MDHEN, CDR2 SYDVKM. CDR3: CASKQGGRAEAFF. CDR3 DNA: TGTGCCAGCAAACAAGGGGGCCGTGCTGAAGCTTTCTTT. The full variable domain, completed using reference TRBV28 and TRBJ1-1, is DVKVTQSSRYLVKRTGEKVFLECVQDMDHENMFWYRQDPGLGLRLIYFSYDVKMKEKGDIPEGYSVSREKKERFSLILESASTNQTSMYLCASKQGGRAEAFFGQGTRLTVV.

This clone showed up just once. The V call is TRBV15, the J call TRBJ2-5, with unresolved D. CDR1 LNHNV and CDR2 YYDKDF come from the germline V gene (reference sequence). The length of the CDR3 is 15 residues. The V end was cut by 2 bases, the J end by 1 base, with 11 bases between. DNA for the CDR3: TGTGCCACCAGCAGACTGGGGTCCCTCCAAGAGACCCAGTACTTC. It encodes CATSRLGSLQETQYF.

The gene calls are TRBV28 and TRBJ2-6; the D gene is possibly TRBD1 (5 bases). The CDR3 spans 15 residues. The germline V and J ends were trimmed by 6 bases and 0 bases, with 9 bases remaining between them. Germline loops: CDR1 MDHEN, CDR2 SYDVKM. In DNA form, the CDR3 reads TGTGCCAGCAGAAGACAGACCTCTGGGGCCAACGTCCTGACTTTC. It is translated as CASRRQTSGANVLTF.

CDR3 loop: CAWSVIANEKLFF. The CDR3 DNA reads as TGTGCCTGGAGTGTGATTGCTAATGAAAAACTGTTTTTT. This rearrangement joins TRBV30 to TRBJ1-4; D is uncertain. This CDR3 spans 13 amino acids. Between the trimmed V and J ends, which lost 0 bases and 3 bases, there was a span of 5 bases. Germline CDR1 is GTSNPN and CDR2 is SVGIG (reference sequence).

The chain couples TRBV7-3 to TRBJ2-7; the D gene is possibly TRBD2 (5 bases). Trimming removed 5 bases from V and 5 bases from J, with 16 bases in between. CDR1 and CDR2 from the germline V gene are SGHTA and FQGTGA. The CDR3 loop spans 14 amino acids. CDR3 residues: CASSPSGASNEQYF. The DNA of the CDR3 is TGTGCCAGCAGCCCCTCCGGAGCTAGCAACGAGCAGTACTTC.

The chain combines TRBV2 with TRBJ1-5; TRBD1 agrees at 8 bases. Germline V gene lookup returns CDR1 SNHLY and CDR2 FYNNEI. The V gene end was trimmed by 6 bases and the J gene end by 3 bases; junction bases not matched to a gene: 7. The CDR3 totals 15 residues. CDR3 bases: TGTGCCAGCAGCTATTTGGACAGGGCCAATCAGCCCCAGCATTTT. It specifies CASSYLDRANQPQHF.

The rearrangement joins TRBV9 to TRBJ1-2; weak D call: TRBD1 (5 bases). This CDR3 is 14 amino acids long. Germline values: CDR1 SGDLS, CDR2 YYNGEE. Trimming removed 3 bases from V and 5 bases from J, with 14 bases in between. The CDR3 sequence: CASSEGPEGYGYTF. CDR3 in DNA: TGTGCCAGCAGCGAGGGACCGGAAGGGTATGGCTACACCTTC.

Note on this clone: The sample holds other DNA sequences that translate to the same CDR3. The J gene is TRBJ2-1, the V gene TRBV5-4; 11 nucleotides align to TRBD2. The CDR3 sequence is 17 residues long. V lost 0 bases to trimming and J lost 4 bases; unmatched junction nucleotides: 6. The germline V gene encodes CDR1 SGHNT and CDR2 YYREEE (reference sequence). This chain's CDR3 is CASSLGGVAGGYNEQFF. DNA for the CDR3: TGTGCCAGCAGCTTGGGGGGCGTAGCGGGAGGGTACAATGAGCAGTTCTTC.

V and J are TRBV5-5 and TRBJ1-2; no definite D call. CDR3 length: 14 residues. Germline CDR1 is SGHKS and CDR2 is YYEKEE (reference sequence). V lost 3 bases to trimming and J lost 3 bases, with 12 bases between them. CDR3 coding DNA: TGTGCCAGCAGCTCAGGTCCGGACTACTATGGCTACACCTTC. As protein: CASSSGPDYYGYTF.

The CDR3 region has the DNA TGTGCCAGCAGCAAAACTAGCGGGAGCCCGGGAACCCAGTACTTC. Protein: CASSKTSGSPGTQYF. The chain links TRBV9 to TRBJ2-5, with 11 bases matching TRBD2. This CDR3 has 15 residues. After removal of 4 bases from V and 8 bases from J, the junction contained 10 bases not matched to a gene. Germline CDR1 is SGDLS and CDR2 is YYNGEE.

J is TRBJ2-7 and V is TRBV5-1; possible D gene TRBD2, 6 bases. The germline V gene encodes CDR1 SGHRS and CDR2 YFSETQ. V was clipped by 0 bases and J by 6 bases, with 16 bases between them. CDR3 size: 15 residues. CDR3 protein: CASSLEVVGRGEQYF. As DNA, the CDR3 is TGCGCCAGCAGCTTGGAGGTAGTGGGGCGGGGCGAGCAGTACTTC.

This rearrangement joins TRBV5-5 to TRBJ2-5, with D perhaps TRBD2 (5 bases). Trimming cost V 2 bases and J 5 bases, with 10 bases left between them. The CDR3 loop spans 13 amino acids. Germline assignment: CDR1 SGHKS and CDR2 YYEKEE (reference sequence). The CDR3 protein is CASSFAGLETQYF. The CDR3 coding sequence is TGTGCCAGCAGCTTTGCGGGCCTCGAGACCCAGTACTTC.

This chain links TRBV6-5 with TRBJ1-1; no firm D call. V lost 5 bases, J lost 3 bases, and 16 bases lay in between. This CDR3 comprises 15 residues. Germline CDR1 MNHEY, CDR2 SVGAGI. The CDR3 is CASSKKYGIDTEAFF. CDR3 DNA sequence: TGTGCCAGCAGTAAAAAGTACGGGATCGACACTGAAGCTTTCTTT.

V usage is TRBV4-2 and J usage is TRBJ2-7; a weak D match, TRBD2 (6 bases). Germline CDR1 LGHNA, CDR2 YNFKEQ. This CDR3 has 14 amino acids. Between the trimmed V and J ends, which lost 4 bases and 2 bases, there was a span of 12 bases. DNA for the CDR3: TGTGCCAGCAGCCTGAGGCGGGGTGCCTACGAGCAGTACTTC. Translating it yields CASSLRRGAYEQYF.

The chain uses TRBV5-6 and TRBJ1-6; D gene unclear. The CDR3 is 16 amino acids. Germline V gene sequence: CDR1 SGHDT, CDR2 YYEEEE. V lost 7 bases and J lost 0, with 14 bases in between. The chain's CDR3 is CASGVLLSSYNSPLHF. The CDR3 nucleotides read TGTGCCAGCGGCGTCTTGCTCAGCTCCTATAATTCACCCCTCCACTTT.

This clone has a handful of counts. The rearrangement joins TRBV2 to TRBJ1-4; D call uncertain. Trimming pared 6 bases from V and 8 bases from J, leaving 10 bases between. The CDR3 is made up of 12 amino acids. The germline gives CDR1 SNHLY, CDR2 FYNNEI. The CDR3 spells CASRARLEKLFF. CDR3 in DNA: TGTGCCAGCAGGGCGCGCTTGGAAAAACTGTTTTTT.

The chain uses TRBV5-5 and TRBJ1-3; D remains ambiguous. Trimming removed 4 bases from V and 0 bases from J, with 8 bases in between. This CDR3 is built from 14 residues. Germline CDR1 SGHKS, CDR2 YYEKEE (reference sequence). The CDR3 coding sequence is TGTGCCAGCAGCGCCCAGTTCTCTGGAAACACCATATATTTT. Translated: CASSAQFSGNTIYF. Filled out from reference TRBV5-5 and TRBJ1-3, the complete variable domain reads DAGVTQSPTHLIKTRGQQVTLRCSPISGHKSVSWYQQVLGQGPQFIFQYYEKEERGRGNFPDRFSARQFPNYSSELNVNALLLGDSALYLCASSAQFSGNTIYFGEGSWLTVV.

This clone was counted only a few times. The chain uses TRBV30 and TRBJ1-2; a weak D match, TRBD1 (5 bases). The CDR3 runs to 11 residues. Germline CDR1 and CDR2: GTSNPN and SVGIG (reference sequence). CDR3 bases: TGTGCTCTCAGGGAATGGCTCGGCTACACCTTC. Protein product: CALREWLGYTF.

The V gene is TRBV2, the J gene TRBJ1-5; TRBD1 matches 8 bases. Germline lookup yields CDR1 SNHLY and CDR2 FYNNEI. Germline trimming cut 9 bases from V and 1 base from J; bases unmatched to any gene: 5. The CDR3 consists of 14 residues. This chain's CDR3 is CASADRGSNQPQHF. CDR3 sequence (DNA): TGTGCCAGTGCAGACAGGGGCAGCAATCAGCCCCAGCATTTT.

The chain uses TRBV5-1 and TRBJ2-7, with 9 nucleotides matching TRBD2. Germline CDR1 is SGHRS and CDR2 is YFSETQ. The CDR3 extends over 16 amino acids. The ends lost 0 bases at V and 0 bases at J; junction bases unmatched: 4. CDR3: CASSLVSGRFSYEQYF. The CDR3 DNA sequence: TGCGCCAGCAGCTTGGTGAGCGGGAGGTTCTCCTACGAGCAGTACTTC. The complete variable domain, with remaining parts taken from reference TRBV5-1 and TRBJ2-7, reads KAGVTQTPRYLIKTRGQQVTLSCSPISGHRSVSWYQQTPGQGLQFLFEYFSETQRNKGNFPGRFSGRQFSNSRSEMNVSTLELGDSALYLCASSLVSGRFSYEQYFGPGTRLTVT.

J is TRBJ1-2 and V is TRBV7-9, with 7 positions matching TRBD1. From germline, CDR1 is SEHNR and CDR2 FQNEAQ (reference sequence). The CDR3 is 14 amino acids. V lost 4 bases and J lost 4; bases outside the gene matches: 6. CDR3 region: CASSSKTGLYGYTF. DNA of the CDR3: TGTGCCAGCAGCTCCAAGACAGGGCTCTATGGCTACACCTTC. The variable domain in full, completed from reference TRBV7-9 and TRBJ1-2, reads DTGVSQNPRHKITKRGQNVTFRCDPISEHNRLYWYRQTLGQGPEFLTYFQNEAQLEKSRLLSDRFSAERPKGSFSTLEIQRTEQGDSAMYLCASSSKTGLYGYTFGSGTRLTVV.

The gene calls are TRBV13 and TRBJ2-5, with 7 positions matching TRBD2. The germline CDR1 and CDR2 sequences are PRHDT and FYEKMQ (reference sequence). The CDR3 covers 16 residues. With V trimmed by 4 bases and J by 3 bases, 11 bases remained unmatched. For the CDR3, the DNA is TGTGCCAGCAGCTCATACCTTACTAGCGCAGAAGAGACCCAGTACTTC. Translation gives CASSSYLTSAEETQYF.